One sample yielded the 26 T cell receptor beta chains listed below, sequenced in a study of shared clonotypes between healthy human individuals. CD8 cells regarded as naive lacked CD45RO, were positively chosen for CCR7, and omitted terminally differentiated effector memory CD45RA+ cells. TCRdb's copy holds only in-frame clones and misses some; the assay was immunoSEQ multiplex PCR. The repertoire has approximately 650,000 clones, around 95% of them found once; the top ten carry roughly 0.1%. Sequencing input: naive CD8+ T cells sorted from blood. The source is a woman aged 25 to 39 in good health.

CDR3 protein: CASSRDREESYEQYF. In DNA form, the CDR3 reads TGTGCCAGCAGCCGGGACAGAGAAGAGTCCTACGAGCAGTACTTC. This chain uses TRBV5-6 with TRBJ2-7; 7 bases map to TRBD1. This CDR3 is built from 15 residues. Germline lookup yields CDR1 SGHDT and CDR2 YYEEEE. The V gene end was trimmed by 4 bases and the J gene end by 1 base; junction bases not matched to a gene: 8.

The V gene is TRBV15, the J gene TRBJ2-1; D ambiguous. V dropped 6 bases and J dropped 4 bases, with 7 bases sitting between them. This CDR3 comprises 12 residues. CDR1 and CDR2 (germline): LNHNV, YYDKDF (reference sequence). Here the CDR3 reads CATSQYYNEQFF. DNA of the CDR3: TGTGCCACCAGTCAGTATTACAATGAGCAGTTCTTC.

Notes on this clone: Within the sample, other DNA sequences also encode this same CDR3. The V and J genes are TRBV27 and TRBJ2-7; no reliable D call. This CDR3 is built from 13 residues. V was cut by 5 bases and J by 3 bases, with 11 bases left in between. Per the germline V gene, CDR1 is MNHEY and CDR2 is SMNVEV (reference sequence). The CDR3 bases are TGTGCCAGCAGTCCTGGAGCGAGCTACGAGCAGTACTTC. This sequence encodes CASSPGASYEQYF.

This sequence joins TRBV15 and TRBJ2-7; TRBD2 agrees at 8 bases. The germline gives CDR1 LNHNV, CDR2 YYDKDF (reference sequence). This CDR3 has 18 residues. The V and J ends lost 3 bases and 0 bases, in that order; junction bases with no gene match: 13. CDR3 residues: CATSSAFFSGTSSYEQYF. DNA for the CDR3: TGTGCCACCAGCAGTGCGTTTTTTAGCGGGACGTCCTCCTACGAGCAGTACTTC. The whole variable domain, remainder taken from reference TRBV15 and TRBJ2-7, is DAMVIQNPRYQVTQFGKPVTLSCSQTLNHNVMYWYQQKSSQAPKLLFHYYDKDFNNEADTPDNFQSRRPNTSFCFLDIRSPGLGDTAMYLCATSSAFFSGTSSYEQYFGPGTRLTVT.

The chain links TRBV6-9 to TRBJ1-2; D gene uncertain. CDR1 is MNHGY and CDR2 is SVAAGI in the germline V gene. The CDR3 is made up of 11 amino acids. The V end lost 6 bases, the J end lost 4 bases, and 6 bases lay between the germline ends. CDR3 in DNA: TGTGCCAGCAGCGGCGGCTATGGCTACACCTTC. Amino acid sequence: CASSGGYGYTF.

The chain's CDR3 is CASGLRSLSIEQYF. The CDR3 nucleotides are TGTGCTAGTGGTTTGCGGTCTCTGTCCATCGAGCAGTACTTC. The rearrangement links TRBV12-5 to TRBJ2-7; D uncertain. Germline CDR1 is LGHNT and CDR2 is FRNRAP. This CDR3 spans 14 amino acids. The V end lost 2 bases, the J end lost 6 bases, and 14 bases lay between the germline ends.

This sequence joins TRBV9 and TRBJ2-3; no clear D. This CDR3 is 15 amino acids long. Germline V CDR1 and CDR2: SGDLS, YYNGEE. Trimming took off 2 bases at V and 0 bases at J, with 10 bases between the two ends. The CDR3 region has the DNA TGTGCCAGCAGCGTCAGCTCAGCTAGCACAGATACGCAGTATTTT. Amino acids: CASSVSSASTDTQYF.

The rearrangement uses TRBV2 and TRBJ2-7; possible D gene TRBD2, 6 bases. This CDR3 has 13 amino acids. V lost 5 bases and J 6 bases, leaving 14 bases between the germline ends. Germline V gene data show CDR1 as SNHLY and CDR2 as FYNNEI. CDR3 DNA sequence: TGTGCCAGCAGTAGGTCTGGGGGGATCGAGCAGTACTTC. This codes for CASSRSGGIEQYF. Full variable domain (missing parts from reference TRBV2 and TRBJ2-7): EPEVTQTPSHQVTQMGQEVILRCVPISNHLYFYWYRQILGQKVEFLVSFYNNEISEKSEIFDDQFSVERPDGSNFTLKIRSTKLEDSAMYFCASSRSGGIEQYFGPGTRLTVT.

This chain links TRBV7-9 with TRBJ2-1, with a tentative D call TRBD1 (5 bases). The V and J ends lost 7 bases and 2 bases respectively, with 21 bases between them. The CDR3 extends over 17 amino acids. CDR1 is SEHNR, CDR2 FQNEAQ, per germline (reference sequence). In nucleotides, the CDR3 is TGTGCCAGCACCTTTAACTCAGGGTCTTCAACCTACAATGAGCAGTTCTTC. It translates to CASTFNSGSSTYNEQFF. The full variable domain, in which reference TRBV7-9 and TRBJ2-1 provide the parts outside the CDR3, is DTGVSQNPRHKITKRGQNVTFRCDPISEHNRLYWYRQTLGQGPEFLTYFQNEAQLEKSRLLSDRFSAERPKGSFSTLEIQRTEQGDSAMYLCASTFNSGSSTYNEQFFGPGTRLTVL.

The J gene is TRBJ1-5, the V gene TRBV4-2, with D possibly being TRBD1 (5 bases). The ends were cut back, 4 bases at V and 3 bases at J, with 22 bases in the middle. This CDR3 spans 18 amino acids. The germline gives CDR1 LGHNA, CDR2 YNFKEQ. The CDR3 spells CASSPRKSGTLTNQPQHF. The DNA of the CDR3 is TGTGCCAGCAGCCCCCGTAAATCCGGGACTCTTACCAATCAGCCCCAGCATTTT.

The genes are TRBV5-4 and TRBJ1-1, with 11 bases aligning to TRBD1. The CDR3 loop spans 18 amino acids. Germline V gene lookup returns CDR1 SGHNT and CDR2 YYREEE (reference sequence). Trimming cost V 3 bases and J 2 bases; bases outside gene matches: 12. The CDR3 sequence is CASSYAGTGGRPNTEAFF. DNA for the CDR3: TGTGCCAGCAGCTACGCGGGGACAGGGGGTCGTCCTAACACTGAAGCTTTCTTT.

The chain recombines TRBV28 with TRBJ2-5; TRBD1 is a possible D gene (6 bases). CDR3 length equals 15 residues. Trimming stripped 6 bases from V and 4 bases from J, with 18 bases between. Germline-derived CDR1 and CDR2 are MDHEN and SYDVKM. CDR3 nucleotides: TGTGCCAGCAGGAGGGACATCGTAACGGGAGAGACCCAGTACTTC. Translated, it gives CASRRDIVTGETQYF.

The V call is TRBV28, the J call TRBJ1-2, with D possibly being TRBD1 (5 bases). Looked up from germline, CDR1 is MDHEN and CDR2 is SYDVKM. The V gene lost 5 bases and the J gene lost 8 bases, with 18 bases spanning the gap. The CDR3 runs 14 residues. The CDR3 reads CASSPPGREEGYTF. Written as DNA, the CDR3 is TGTGCCAGCAGTCCCCCGGGCAGGGAGGAGGGCTACACCTTC.

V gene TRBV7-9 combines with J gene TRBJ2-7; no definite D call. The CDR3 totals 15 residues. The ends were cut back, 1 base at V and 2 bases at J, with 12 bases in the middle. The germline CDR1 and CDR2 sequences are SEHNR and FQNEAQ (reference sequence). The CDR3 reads CASSLDLGSTYEQYF. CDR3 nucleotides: TGTGCCAGCAGCTTAGATCTTGGCAGTACCTACGAGCAGTACTTC.

The CDR3 DNA reads as TGTGCCACCAGCCCCGGGCCCCCGGGACGGGTCGAGCAGTACTTC. Translation gives CATSPGPPGRVEQYF. The rearrangement links TRBV15 to TRBJ2-7; D may correspond to TRBD1 or TRBD2 (5 bases each). V shed 5 bases and J shed 6 bases, with 20 bases lying between them. The germline gives CDR1 LNHNV, CDR2 YYDKDF (reference sequence). There are 15 residues in the CDR3.

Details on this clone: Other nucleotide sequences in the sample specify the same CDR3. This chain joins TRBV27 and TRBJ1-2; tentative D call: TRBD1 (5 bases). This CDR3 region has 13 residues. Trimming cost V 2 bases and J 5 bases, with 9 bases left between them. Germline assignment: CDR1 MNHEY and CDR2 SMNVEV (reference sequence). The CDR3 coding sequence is TGTGCCAGCAGTTTAGGGGGGGGGTATGGCTACACCTTC. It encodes CASSLGGGYGYTF.

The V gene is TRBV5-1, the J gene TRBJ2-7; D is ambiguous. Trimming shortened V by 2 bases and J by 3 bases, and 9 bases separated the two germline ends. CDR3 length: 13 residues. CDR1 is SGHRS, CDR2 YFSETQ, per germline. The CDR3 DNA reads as TGCGCCAGCAGCTTTTCCGTGAACTACGAGCAGTACTTC. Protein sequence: CASSFSVNYEQYF.

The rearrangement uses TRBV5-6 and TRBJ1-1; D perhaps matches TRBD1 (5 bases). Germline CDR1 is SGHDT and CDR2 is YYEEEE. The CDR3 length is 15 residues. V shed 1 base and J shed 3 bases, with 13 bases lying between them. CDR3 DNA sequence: TGTGCCAGCAGCTTGTCGGGGGGTGGCCACACTGAAGCTTTCTTT. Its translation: CASSLSGGGHTEAFF.

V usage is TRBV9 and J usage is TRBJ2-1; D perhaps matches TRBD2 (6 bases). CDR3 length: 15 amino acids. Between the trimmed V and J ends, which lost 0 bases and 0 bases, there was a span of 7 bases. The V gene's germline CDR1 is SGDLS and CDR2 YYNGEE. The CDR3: CASSVEGGSYNEQFF. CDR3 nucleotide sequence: TGTGCCAGCAGCGTAGAGGGAGGCTCCTACAATGAGCAGTTCTTC.

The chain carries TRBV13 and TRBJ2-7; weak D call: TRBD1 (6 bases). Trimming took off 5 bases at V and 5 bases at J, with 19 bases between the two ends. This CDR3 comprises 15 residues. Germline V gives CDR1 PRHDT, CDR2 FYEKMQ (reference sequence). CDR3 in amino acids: CASSPSGTGYDEQYF. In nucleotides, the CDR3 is TGTGCCAGCAGCCCCTCCGGCACAGGGTATGACGAGCAGTACTTC. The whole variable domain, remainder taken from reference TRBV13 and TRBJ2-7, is AAGVIQSPRHLIKEKRETATLKCYPIPRHDTVYWYQQGPGQDPQFLISFYEKMQSDKGSIPDRFSAQQFSDYHSELNMSSLELGDSALYFCASSPSGTGYDEQYFGPGTRLTVT.

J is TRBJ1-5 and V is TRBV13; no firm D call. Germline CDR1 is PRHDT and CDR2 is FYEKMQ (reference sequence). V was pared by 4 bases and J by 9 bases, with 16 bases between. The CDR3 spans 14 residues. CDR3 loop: CASSSKGTPGPQHF. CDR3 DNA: TGTGCCAGCAGCTCAAAGGGCACACCGGGGCCCCAGCATTTT. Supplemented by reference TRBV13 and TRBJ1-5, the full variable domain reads AAGVIQSPRHLIKEKRETATLKCYPIPRHDTVYWYQQGPGQDPQFLISFYEKMQSDKGSIPDRFSAQQFSDYHSELNMSSLELGDSALYFCASSSKGTPGPQHFGDGTRLSIL.

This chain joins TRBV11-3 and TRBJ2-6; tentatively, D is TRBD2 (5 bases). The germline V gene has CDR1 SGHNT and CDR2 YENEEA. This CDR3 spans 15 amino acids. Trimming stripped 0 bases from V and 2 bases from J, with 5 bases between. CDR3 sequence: CASSLDGAGANVLTF. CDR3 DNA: TGTGCCAGCAGCTTAGACGGGGCTGGGGCCAACGTCCTGACTTTC. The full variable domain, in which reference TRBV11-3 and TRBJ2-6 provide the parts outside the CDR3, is EAGVVQSPRYKIIEKKQPVAFWCNPISGHNTLYWYLQNLGQGPELLIRYENEEAVDDSQLPKDRFSAERLKGVDSTLKIQPAELGDSAVYLCASSLDGAGANVLTFGAGSRLTVL.

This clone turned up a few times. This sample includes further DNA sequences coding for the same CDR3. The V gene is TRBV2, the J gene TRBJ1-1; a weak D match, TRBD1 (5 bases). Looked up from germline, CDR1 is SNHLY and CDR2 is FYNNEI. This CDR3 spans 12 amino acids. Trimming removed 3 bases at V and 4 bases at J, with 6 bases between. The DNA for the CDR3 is TGTGCCAGCAGTGAGAGGGGCACTGAAGCTTTCTTT. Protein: CASSERGTEAFF.

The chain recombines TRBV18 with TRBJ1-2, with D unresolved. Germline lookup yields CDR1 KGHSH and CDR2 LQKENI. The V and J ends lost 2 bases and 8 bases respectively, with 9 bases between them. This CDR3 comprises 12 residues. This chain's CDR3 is CASSPEVEGYTF. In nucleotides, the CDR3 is TGTGCCAGCTCACCAGAGGTGGAAGGCTACACCTTC.

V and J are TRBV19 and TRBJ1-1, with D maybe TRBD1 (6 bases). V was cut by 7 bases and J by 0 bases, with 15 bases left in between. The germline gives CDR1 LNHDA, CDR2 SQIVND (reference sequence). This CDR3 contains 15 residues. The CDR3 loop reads CASTLRGYLNTEAFF. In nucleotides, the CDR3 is TGTGCCAGTACCCTTAGGGGGTACCTGAACACTGAAGCTTTCTTT.

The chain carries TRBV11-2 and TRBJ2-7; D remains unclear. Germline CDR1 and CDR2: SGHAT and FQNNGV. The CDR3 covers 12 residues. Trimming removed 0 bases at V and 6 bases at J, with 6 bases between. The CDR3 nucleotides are TGTGCCAGCAGCTTAGAATCAGGCGAGCAGTACTTC. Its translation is CASSLESGEQYF.